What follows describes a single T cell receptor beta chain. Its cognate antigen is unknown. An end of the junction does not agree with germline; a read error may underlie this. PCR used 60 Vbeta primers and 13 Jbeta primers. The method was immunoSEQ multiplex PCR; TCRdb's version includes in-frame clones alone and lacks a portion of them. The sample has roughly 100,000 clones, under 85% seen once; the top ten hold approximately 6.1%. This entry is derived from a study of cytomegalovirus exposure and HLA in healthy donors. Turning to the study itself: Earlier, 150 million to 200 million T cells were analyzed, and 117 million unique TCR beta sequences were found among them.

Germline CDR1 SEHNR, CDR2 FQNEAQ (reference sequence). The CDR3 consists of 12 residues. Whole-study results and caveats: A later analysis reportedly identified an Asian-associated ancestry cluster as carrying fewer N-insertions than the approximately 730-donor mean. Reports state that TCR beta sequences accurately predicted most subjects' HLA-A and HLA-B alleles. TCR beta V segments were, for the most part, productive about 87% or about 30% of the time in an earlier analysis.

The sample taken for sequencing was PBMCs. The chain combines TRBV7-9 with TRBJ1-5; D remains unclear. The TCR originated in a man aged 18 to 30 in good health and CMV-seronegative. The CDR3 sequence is CSSSPLSQPQHF. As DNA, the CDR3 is TGTTCCAGCAGCCCACTAAGTCAGCCCCAGCATTTT.